This T cell receptor beta chain appears in the sequencing data of a study of cytomegalovirus exposure and HLA in healthy donors. Looking at the study overall: The same platform was used for the roughly 120 validation repertoires and the approximately 670 first-cohort repertoires, a later analysis reported.

Study findings and constraints: There were some 150 TCR beta chains listed as cytomegalovirus-associated. In vitro, a few CMV-associated chains proved specific for CMV antigens.

CDR3 length: 14 amino acids. Per germline, CDR1 SGHTA and CDR2 FQGNSA. Trimming took off 7 bases at V and 8 bases at J, with 20 bases between the two ends. This table comes from immunoSEQ multiplex PCR, and its TCRdb copy is limited to in-frame clones, with some not included. In the table there are approximately 100,000 clones, approximately 90% of which are singletons. The donors were part of the 120-subject validation cohort, which stood apart from the 666-subject first cohort. Note on this clone: Its antigen is not identified.

The TCR sequence derives from a woman aged 18-29 years in good health and CMV-seropositive. This chain uses TRBV7-2 with TRBJ1-2, with D perhaps TRBD1 (5 bases). Sequences were obtained from PBMCs. The CDR3 loop reads CASNSEGRVSGYTF. CDR3 DNA sequence: TGTGCCAGCAATTCAGAGGGGAGGGTAAGCGGCTACACCTTC.